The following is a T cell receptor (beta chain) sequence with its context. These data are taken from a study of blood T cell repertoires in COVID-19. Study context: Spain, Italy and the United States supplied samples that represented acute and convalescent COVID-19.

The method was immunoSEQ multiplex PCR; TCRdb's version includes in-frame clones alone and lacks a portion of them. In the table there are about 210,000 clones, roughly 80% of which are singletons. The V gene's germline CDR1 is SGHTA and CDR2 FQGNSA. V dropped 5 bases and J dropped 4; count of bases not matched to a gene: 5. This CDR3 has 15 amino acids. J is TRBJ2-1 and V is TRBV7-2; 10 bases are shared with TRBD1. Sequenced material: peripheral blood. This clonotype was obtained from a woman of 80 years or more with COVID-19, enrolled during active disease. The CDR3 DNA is TGTGCCAGCAGCCGTGGACAGGGGGGTTACAATGAGCAGTTCTTC. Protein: CASSRGQGGYNEQFF.